Listed below are T cell receptor beta chains from one sample, sequenced in a study of CD8+ T cells in alopecia areata. Sequencing used immunoSEQ multiplex PCR; TCRdb keeps in-frame clones, though not all of them. The sample has about 260,000 clones, about 60% seen once. The source material was CD4+ T cells sorted from blood, sampled at roughly week 53, from a patient treated with tofacitinib. These receptors were taken from a human donor with alopecia areata. Each CDR3 is given with its conserved first and last residue. The D gene is left open where the match is weak. Not every row has a clone size; where given, it reads once, few, many or a size class.

d_call | j_call | clone_size | v_call | cdr3_nt | cdr3_aa
TRBD1 | TRBJ1-3 | few | TRBV2 | TGTGCCAGCAGGCGGGACAGTGGAAACACCATATATTTT | CASRRDSGNTIYF
TRBD1 | TRBJ2-7 | NA | TRBV9 | TGTGCCAGCAGCGTACAGGGGGAAAGCTCCTACGAGCAGTACTTC | CASSVQGESSYEQYF
NA | TRBJ1-2 | few | TRBV5-6 | TGTGCCAGCAGCTATAACTATGGCTACACCTTC | CASSYNYGYTF
NA | TRBJ2-7 | NA | TRBV29-1 | TGCAGCGTTGTTGGGGGTACCACAAGCTACGAGCAGTACTTC | CSVVGGTTSYEQYF
NA | TRBJ1-1 | NA | TRBV19 | TGTGCCAGTAGTATTATCGGCAGGGTAGGAACTGAAGCTTTCTTT | CASSIIGRVGTEAFF
NA | TRBJ1-2 | NA | TRBV9 | TGTGCCAGCAGCGTAGTTGGGGAAACGGGTGGCTACACCTTC | CASSVVGETGGYTF
NA | TRBJ2-3 | NA | TRBV5-4 | TGTGCCAGCAGCTCGAAGGAGGGGTCGGGAGATACGCAGTATTTT | CASSSKEGSGDTQYF
TRBD1 | TRBJ1-2 | NA | TRBV2 | TGTGCCAGCAGTGAAGCGTTAGGACAGGTGTATGGAGGCTACACCTTC | CASSEALGQVYGGYTF
NA | TRBJ1-4 | few | TRBV30 | TGTGCCTGGACGTCCGGACGTTCCAATGAAAAACTGTTTTTT | CAWTSGRSNEKLFF
TRBD1 | TRBJ1-1 | NA | TRBV29-1 | TGCAGCGTTGTGGACAGGGTGGTATCTGAAGCTTTCTTT | CSVVDRVVSEAFF
NA | TRBJ1-6 | NA | TRBV7-9 | TGTGCCAGCAGCTTAGCGGGCGGCAAAGAAGTCCTTTCACCCCTCCACTTT | CASSLAGGKEVLSPLHF
TRBD2 | TRBJ2-5 | many | TRBV12-5 | TGTGCTAGTGGTTCCGGGACTAGCGGCCAAGAGACCCAGTACTTC | CASGSGTSGQETQYF
TRBD1 | TRBJ2-7 | few | TRBV30 | TGTGCCTGGACCAGACAGGGCTGGGAGCAGTACTTC | CAWTRQGWEQYF
NA | TRBJ2-3 | few | TRBV15 | TGTGCCACCAGCACCATCTGGACGGGTAGCACAGATACGCAGTATTTT | CATSTIWTGSTDTQYF
NA | TRBJ1-3 | few | TRBV11-2 | TGTGCCAGCAGCTCCAGAACTGGAAACACCATATATTTT | CASSSRTGNTIYF
NA | TRBJ1-1 | NA | TRBV30 | TGTGCCTGGAGAGAGAGCACTGAAGCTTTCTTT | CAWRESTEAFF
NA | TRBJ1-4 | few | TRBV7-2 | TGTGCCAGCAGCTTACAGGATGCAACTAATGAAAAACTGTTTTTT | CASSLQDATNEKLFF